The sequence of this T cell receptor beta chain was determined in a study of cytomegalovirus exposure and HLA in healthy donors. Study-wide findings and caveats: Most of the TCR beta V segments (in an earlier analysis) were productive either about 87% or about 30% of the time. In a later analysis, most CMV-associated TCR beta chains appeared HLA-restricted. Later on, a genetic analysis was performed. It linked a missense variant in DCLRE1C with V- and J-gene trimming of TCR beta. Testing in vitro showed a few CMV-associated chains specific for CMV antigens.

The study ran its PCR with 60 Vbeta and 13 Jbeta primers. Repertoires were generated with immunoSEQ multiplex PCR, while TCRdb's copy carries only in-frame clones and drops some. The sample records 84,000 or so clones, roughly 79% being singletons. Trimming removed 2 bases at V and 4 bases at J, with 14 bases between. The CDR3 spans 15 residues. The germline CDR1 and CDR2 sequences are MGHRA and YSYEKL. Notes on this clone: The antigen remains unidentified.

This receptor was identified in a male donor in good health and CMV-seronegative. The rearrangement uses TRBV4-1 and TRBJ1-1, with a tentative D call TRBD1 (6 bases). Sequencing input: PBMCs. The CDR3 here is CASSQFEGGGTEAFF. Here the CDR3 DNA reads TGCGCCAGCAGCCAATTTGAAGGGGGTGGCACTGAAGCTTTCTTT.